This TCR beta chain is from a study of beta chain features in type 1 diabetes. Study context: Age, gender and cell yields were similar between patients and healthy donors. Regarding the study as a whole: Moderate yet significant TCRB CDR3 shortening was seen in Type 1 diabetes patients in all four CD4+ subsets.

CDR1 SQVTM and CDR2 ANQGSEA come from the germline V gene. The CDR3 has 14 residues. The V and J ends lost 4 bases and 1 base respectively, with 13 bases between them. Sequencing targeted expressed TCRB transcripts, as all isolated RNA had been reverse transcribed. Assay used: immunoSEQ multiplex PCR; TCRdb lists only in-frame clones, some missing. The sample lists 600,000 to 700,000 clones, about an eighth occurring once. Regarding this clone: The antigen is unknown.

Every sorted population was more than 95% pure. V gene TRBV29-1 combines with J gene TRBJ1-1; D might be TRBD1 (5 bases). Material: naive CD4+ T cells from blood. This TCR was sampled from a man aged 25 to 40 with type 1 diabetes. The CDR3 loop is CSVAHGGRNTEAFF. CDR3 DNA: TGCAGCGTTGCACACGGGGGGAGGAACACTGAAGCTTTCTTT.